The sequence of this T cell receptor beta chain was determined in a study of control samples from healthy donors and cancer patients. The protocol was immunoSEQ multiplex PCR, while the TCRdb copy is restricted to in-frame clones and leaves out a portion. Counted here are roughly 98,000 clones, 82% occurring once; the ten biggest clones make up around 9.1%. V was shortened by 1 base and J by 13 bases, with 11 bases between the two germline ends. The CDR3 spans 13 residues. In germline, CDR1 is SGHTA, CDR2 FQGNSA. The chain links TRBV7-2 to TRBJ1-6; D unresolved. This TCR came from a woman aged 60-75 years in good health. Sequencing used blood. The CDR3 sequence is CASSLEGLGPLHF. The DNA for the CDR3 is TGTGCCAGCAGCTTAGAGGGCTTGGGTCCCCTCCACTTT.